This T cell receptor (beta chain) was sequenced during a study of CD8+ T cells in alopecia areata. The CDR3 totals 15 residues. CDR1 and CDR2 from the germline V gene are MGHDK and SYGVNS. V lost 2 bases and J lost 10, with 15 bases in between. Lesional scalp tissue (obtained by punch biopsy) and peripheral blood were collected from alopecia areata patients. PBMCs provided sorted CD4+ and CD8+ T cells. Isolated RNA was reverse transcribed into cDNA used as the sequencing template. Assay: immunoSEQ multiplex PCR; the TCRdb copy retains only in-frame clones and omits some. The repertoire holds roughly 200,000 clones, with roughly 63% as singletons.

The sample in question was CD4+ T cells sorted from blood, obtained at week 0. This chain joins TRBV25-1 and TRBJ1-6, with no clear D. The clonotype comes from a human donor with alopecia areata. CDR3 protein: CASSERGRVGSPLHF. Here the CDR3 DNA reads TGTGCCAGCAGTGAACGAGGGCGAGTCGGGTCACCCCTCCACTTT.